This T cell receptor (beta chain) was captured by sequencing in a study of cytomegalovirus exposure and HLA in healthy donors. Remarks on this clone: Its antigen is unknown.

Whole-study findings and limits: Fewer N-insertions (relative to the roughly 730-donor mean) were reportedly seen in an Asian-associated ancestry cluster in a later analysis.

Vbeta (60) and Jbeta (13) primers were used in the PCR. Sequencing was performed with immunoSEQ multiplex PCR; in TCRdb, only in-frame clones are kept and a portion is missing. This sample yields about 140,000 clones, of which approximately 71% are seen a single time; around 10% belongs to the top ten. The clonotype originates from a man younger than 35 in good health and CMV-seropositive. Sequenced input: PBMCs.

CDR3 protein: CASSSQNYGYTF. For the CDR3, the DNA is TGTGCCAGCAGTTCACAAAACTATGGCTACACCTTC. The V call is TRBV28, the J call TRBJ1-2; D gene ambiguous. Trimming cost V 4 bases and J 2 bases, with 5 bases left between them. There are 12 residues in the CDR3. Germline CDR1 is MDHEN and CDR2 is SYDVKM.